This T cell receptor (beta chain) derives from a study of blood T cell repertoires in COVID-19. Study-wide context: Sources were T cells, B-cell-depleted T cells, or PBMCs; the material itself was cDNA or gDNA.

The count of this clone is one. Sequenced by immunoSEQ multiplex PCR; TCRdb stores in-frame clones only, minus some. The sample yields some 89,000 clones, roughly 78% seen once. In germline, CDR1 is WSHSY, CDR2 SAAADI. This CDR3 region has 13 residues. Trimming cost V 4 bases and J 5 bases, with 11 bases left between them. This receptor was obtained from a woman of 80 years or more with acute or convalescent COVID-19. Sequencing was performed on peripheral blood. The V and J genes are TRBV10-2 and TRBJ1-1; D is unresolved. DNA for the CDR3: TGCGCCAGCAGTGTGGATCGGAGGACTGAAGCTTTCTTT. This sequence encodes CASSVDRRTEAFF.